The clone carrying this T cell receptor beta chain was picked up a small number of times. Its antigen is unknown. This entry comes from a study of identical twins. The length of the CDR3 is 11 residues. Trimming shortened V by 3 bases and J by 6 bases, and 6 bases separated the two germline ends. Germline CDR1 KGHSH, CDR2 LQKENI. TCRdb reprocessed the 5' RACE reads with MiXCR, giving one entry per CDR3 protein. The sample has approximately 630,000 distinct CDR3 sequences; roughly 7.1% are singletons. The study, taken as a whole, reports: Abundant cord blood beta clonotypes carried fewer insertions; memory repertoires showed none. Invariant MAIT and iNKT cells are populations that could partly confound zero-insertion analyses.

These data were also reused for a study on yellow fever vaccine responses in identical twins.

The rearrangement joins TRBV18 to TRBJ2-7; D is ambiguous. The sequence was collected from a woman under 30 in good health. The source material was PBMCs. CDR3 sequence (DNA): TGTGCCAGCTCACCGAAAGCCGAGCAGTACTTC. Its protein is CASSPKAEQYF.